Listed below are T cell receptor beta chains from one sample, sequenced in a study of blood T cell repertoires in COVID-19. The table came from immunoSEQ multiplex PCR; TCRdb's copy has only in-frame clones and leaves some out. The table shows hundreds of thousands of clones, with around 84% occurring only once. What was sequenced was PBMCs or T cells enriched from blood (not recorded which). The receptors here all came from a man aged 35 to 55 who had recovered from COVID-19. CDR3s include the opening cysteine and the closing phenylalanine or tryptophan. D genes are given only for firm matches. Clone size, where shown, is once, few, many, or a class for clones that have expanded.

d_gene: NA; v_gene: TRBV6-5; j_gene: TRBJ1-1; abundance: NA; CDR3nt: TGTGCCAGCAGTTTAGACCAGGGTCGCACTGAAGCTTTCTTT; CDR3aa: CASSLDQGRTEAFF
d_gene: TRBD2; v_gene: TRBV13; j_gene: TRBJ2-1; abundance: NA; CDR3nt: TGTGCCAGCAGCTTAGGCCAGCGGGAGGGCCATGAGCAGTTCTTC; CDR3aa: CASSLGQREGHEQFF
d_gene: TRBD2; v_gene: TRBV2; j_gene: TRBJ2-1; abundance: NA; CDR3nt: TGTGCCAGCAGTGAAGTTCTAGCGGGAAGGGGTGAGCAGTTCTTC; CDR3aa: CASSEVLAGRGEQFF
d_gene: NA; v_gene: TRBV15; j_gene: TRBJ2-6; abundance: NA; CDR3nt: TGTGCCACCAGCAGAGAATTAACTGGCTCTGGGGCCAACGTCCTGACTTTC; CDR3aa: CATSRELTGSGANVLTF
d_gene: NA; v_gene: TRBV5-1; j_gene: TRBJ1-1; abundance: NA; CDR3nt: TGCGCCAGCAGGACTAGGAACGGAATGAACACTGAAGCTTTCTTT; CDR3aa: CASRTRNGMNTEAFF
d_gene: NA; v_gene: TRBV19; j_gene: TRBJ2-1; abundance: NA; CDR3nt: TGTGCCAGTAGTATAGCCCTAGTTACCTACAATGAGCAGTTCTTC; CDR3aa: CASSIALVTYNEQFF
d_gene: NA; v_gene: TRBV3-1/TRBV3-2; j_gene: TRBJ1-2; abundance: NA; CDR3nt: TGTGCCAGCAGCCGGCTAACAGCTAACTATGGCTACACCTTC; CDR3aa: CASSRLTANYGYTF
d_gene: TRBD2; v_gene: TRBV7-9; j_gene: TRBJ2-3; abundance: NA; CDR3nt: TGTGCCTGGGACACCGGGAGGGCAGATACGCAGTATTTT; CDR3aa: CAWDTGRADTQYF
d_gene: NA; v_gene: TRBV9; j_gene: TRBJ2-2; abundance: NA; CDR3nt: TGTGCCAGCAGCAGACTCGGACTGGAGAACACCGGGGAGCTGTTTTTT; CDR3aa: CASSRLGLENTGELFF
d_gene: NA; v_gene: TRBV5-1; j_gene: TRBJ1-2; abundance: NA; CDR3nt: TGCGCCAGCAGCTTGCAGCAGGGCGACTATGGCTACACCTTC; CDR3aa: CASSLQQGDYGYTF
d_gene: NA; v_gene: TRBV6-5; j_gene: TRBJ2-1; abundance: once; CDR3nt: TGTGCCAGCAGTTACTCAGGAGATTCCAATGAGCAGTTCTTC; CDR3aa: CASSYSGDSNEQFF
d_gene: TRBD1; v_gene: TRBV6-1; j_gene: TRBJ1-2; abundance: NA; CDR3nt: TGTGCCAGCAGTGAAGCGCAGGACAGGGACTATGGCTACACCTTC; CDR3aa: CASSEAQDRDYGYTF
d_gene: TRBD2; v_gene: TRBV7-2; j_gene: TRBJ2-7; abundance: NA; CDR3nt: TGTGCCAGCAGCTTAAGGGGCGGGGGACCCTACGAGCAGTACTTC; CDR3aa: CASSLRGGGPYEQYF
d_gene: TRBD2; v_gene: TRBV5-6; j_gene: TRBJ2-3; abundance: NA; CDR3nt: TGTGCCAGCAGCTTTCTAGCGGGAGGGCTGAGGGGCACAGATACGCAGTATTTT; CDR3aa: CASSFLAGGLRGTDTQYF
d_gene: TRBD2; v_gene: TRBV24-1; j_gene: TRBJ2-2; abundance: NA; CDR3nt: TGTGCCACCAGTGAAGAAACTAGCGGGAGGGGCCCCGGGGAGCTGTTTTTT; CDR3aa: CATSEETSGRGPGELFF
d_gene: TRBD1; v_gene: TRBV28; j_gene: TRBJ1-5; abundance: NA; CDR3nt: TGTGCCAGCACCCAGACAGGGGTTAGCAATCAGCCCCAGCATTTT; CDR3aa: CASTQTGVSNQPQHF
d_gene: NA; v_gene: TRBV5-4; j_gene: TRBJ2-1; abundance: NA; CDR3nt: TGTGCCAGCAGCTTGGACTTAGAGAAGCACAATGAGCAGTTCTTC; CDR3aa: CASSLDLEKHNEQFF
d_gene: NA; v_gene: TRBV6-1; j_gene: TRBJ1-1; abundance: NA; CDR3nt: TGTGCCAGCAGTGAATGGGGGGGTACTGAAGCTTTCTTT; CDR3aa: CASSEWGGTEAFF
d_gene: TRBD1; v_gene: TRBV9; j_gene: TRBJ2-1; abundance: few; CDR3nt: TGTGCCAGCAGCGTAGATGGGACAGGCGGGGCCTACAATGAGCAGTTCTTC; CDR3aa: CASSVDGTGGAYNEQFF
d_gene: TRBD2; v_gene: TRBV7-9; j_gene: TRBJ2-3; abundance: few; CDR3nt: TGTGCCAGCAGCCCCGGACTAGCGGGAGTCACAGATACGCAGTATTTT; CDR3aa: CASSPGLAGVTDTQYF
d_gene: TRBD2; v_gene: TRBV7-2; j_gene: TRBJ2-3; abundance: NA; CDR3nt: TGTGCCAGCAGCCCACAGCGGGGGGCCATCACAGATACGCAGTATTTT; CDR3aa: CASSPQRGAITDTQYF
d_gene: NA; v_gene: TRBV7-9; j_gene: TRBJ1-3; abundance: NA; CDR3nt: TGTGCCAGCAGCTACGCACAGGGTTACGGAAACACCATATATTTT; CDR3aa: CASSYAQGYGNTIYF
d_gene: NA; v_gene: TRBV24-1; j_gene: TRBJ2-1; abundance: NA; CDR3nt: TGTGCCACCTGGGCCCGGTCCTACAATGAGCAGTTCTTC; CDR3aa: CATWARSYNEQFF
d_gene: TRBD2; v_gene: TRBV5-4; j_gene: TRBJ2-5; abundance: once; CDR3nt: TGTGCCAGCAGCTTTGGACTAGCGGGAGACGAGACCCAGTACTTC; CDR3aa: CASSFGLAGDETQYF
d_gene: NA; v_gene: TRBV11-3; j_gene: TRBJ1-1; abundance: NA; CDR3nt: TGTGCCAGCAGCTCAGGTGACACTGAAGCTTTCTTT; CDR3aa: CASSSGDTEAFF
d_gene: NA; v_gene: TRBV7-2; j_gene: TRBJ2-7; abundance: NA; CDR3nt: TGTGCCAGCAGTTCGGGTGGCCATGGCTACGAGCAGTACTTC; CDR3aa: CASSSGGHGYEQYF
d_gene: NA; v_gene: TRBV6-5; j_gene: TRBJ2-1; abundance: NA; CDR3nt: TGTGCCAGCAGTTTCTTAAATGAGCAGTTCTTC; CDR3aa: CASSFLNEQFF
d_gene: TRBD2; v_gene: TRBV18; j_gene: TRBJ2-7; abundance: NA; CDR3nt: TGTGCCAGCTCAGTAGCGGGCGCCTACGAGCAGTACTTC; CDR3aa: CASSVAGAYEQYF
d_gene: NA; v_gene: TRBV10-3; j_gene: TRBJ2-7; abundance: NA; CDR3nt: TGTGCCATCAGAGGGACATCCAGCTCCTACGAGCAGTACTTC; CDR3aa: CAIRGTSSSYEQYF
d_gene: NA; v_gene: TRBV28; j_gene: TRBJ1-4; abundance: NA; CDR3nt: TGTGCCAGCAGTTTGGGGGGGGCGGATGAAAAACTGTTTTTT; CDR3aa: CASSLGGADEKLFF
d_gene: NA; v_gene: TRBV7-9; j_gene: TRBJ2-3; abundance: NA; CDR3nt: TGTGCCAGCAGTCCTGGAGGGGGCGATTTGACAGATACGCAGTATTTT; CDR3aa: CASSPGGGDLTDTQYF
d_gene: NA; v_gene: TRBV3-1/TRBV3-2; j_gene: TRBJ1-2; abundance: NA; CDR3nt: TGTGCCAGCAGCCCCGGAGGGGGGGACTATGGCTACACCTTC; CDR3aa: CASSPGGGDYGYTF
d_gene: NA; v_gene: TRBV18; j_gene: TRBJ1-6; abundance: once; CDR3nt: TGTGCCAGCTCACCCGGGACAAACTCACCCCTCCACTTT; CDR3aa: CASSPGTNSPLHF
d_gene: NA; v_gene: TRBV19; j_gene: TRBJ1-2; abundance: once; CDR3nt: TGTGCCAGCACTCCTAGGGCTGGGGGCGATACCTATGGCTACACCTTC; CDR3aa: CASTPRAGGDTYGYTF
d_gene: TRBD1; v_gene: TRBV5-4; j_gene: TRBJ1-2; abundance: NA; CDR3nt: TGTGCCAGCAGCGAGGGACAGGAGTTCATCTATGGCTACACCTTC; CDR3aa: CASSEGQEFIYGYTF
d_gene: NA; v_gene: TRBV30; j_gene: TRBJ2-3; abundance: NA; CDR3nt: TGTGCCTCTGAGAGGGCCCCTTCAGATACGCAGTATTTT; CDR3aa: CASERAPSDTQYF
d_gene: TRBD2; v_gene: TRBV5-1; j_gene: TRBJ2-7; abundance: once; CDR3nt: TGCGCCAGGGAGAGCCGAGCGGGGCTTACCTACGAGCAGTACTTC; CDR3aa: CARESRAGLTYEQYF
d_gene: NA; v_gene: TRBV19; j_gene: TRBJ1-1; abundance: NA; CDR3nt: TGTGCCAGTAGTATTTTGTGGCAGAACACTGAAGCTTTCTTT; CDR3aa: CASSILWQNTEAFF
d_gene: TRBD2; v_gene: TRBV13; j_gene: TRBJ2-5; abundance: NA; CDR3nt: TGTGCCAGCAGCTTAGGCCGGGCTAGCGGGATGAGATACCAAGAGACCCAGTACTTC; CDR3aa: CASSLGRASGMRYQETQYF
d_gene: NA; v_gene: TRBV7-6; j_gene: TRBJ2-1; abundance: once; CDR3nt: TGTGCCAGCAGCCCCTGGTTAGGCGGGGGCCCCGCACCCCAGTTCTTC; CDR3aa: CASSPWLGGGPAPQFF
d_gene: NA; v_gene: TRBV2; j_gene: TRBJ1-1; abundance: NA; CDR3nt: TGTGCCAGCGGCAGGACAGAGAACACTGAAGCTTTCTTT; CDR3aa: CASGRTENTEAFF
d_gene: TRBD1; v_gene: TRBV27; j_gene: TRBJ1-4; abundance: once; CDR3nt: TGTGCCAGCAAAAAAACAGGGGGAGATGAAAAACTGTTTTTT; CDR3aa: CASKKTGGDEKLFF
d_gene: TRBD1; v_gene: TRBV5-4; j_gene: TRBJ1-2; abundance: NA; CDR3nt: TGTGCCAGCAGCTCAGGAAGCGACAGGGGGGAGGGCTATGGCTACACCTTC; CDR3aa: CASSSGSDRGEGYGYTF
d_gene: TRBD1; v_gene: TRBV5-6; j_gene: TRBJ2-6; abundance: NA; CDR3nt: TGTGCCAGCAGCCTTCCCCCGGGACAGGCGTCCGGGGCCAACGTCCTGACTTTC; CDR3aa: CASSLPPGQASGANVLTF
d_gene: NA; v_gene: TRBV7-7; j_gene: TRBJ2-2; abundance: NA; CDR3nt: TGTGCCAGCAGCGCTACCGGGTGGTTTTCGAACACCGGGGAGCTGTTTTTT; CDR3aa: CASSATGWFSNTGELFF
d_gene: TRBD2; v_gene: TRBV11-3; j_gene: TRBJ2-7; abundance: NA; CDR3nt: TGTGCCAGCAGCTTATATCCGGGAGGGCCTTACGAGCAGTACTTC; CDR3aa: CASSLYPGGPYEQYF
d_gene: NA; v_gene: TRBV28; j_gene: TRBJ1-1; abundance: NA; CDR3nt: TGTGCCAGCAGTTTTCTATCGTCGAACACTGAAGCTTTCTTT; CDR3aa: CASSFLSSNTEAFF
d_gene: NA; v_gene: TRBV5-1; j_gene: TRBJ2-7; abundance: NA; CDR3nt: TGCGCCAGCAGCTTGAATACCGGGTCCTCGTCCTACGAGCAGTACTTC; CDR3aa: CASSLNTGSSSYEQYF
d_gene: NA; v_gene: TRBV4-2; j_gene: TRBJ1-3; abundance: NA; CDR3nt: TGTGCCAGCAGCCAAGATCCCCAGTCTGGAAACACCATATATTTT; CDR3aa: CASSQDPQSGNTIYF
d_gene: TRBD1; v_gene: TRBV27; j_gene: TRBJ1-2; abundance: NA; CDR3nt: TGTGCCAGCAGTTTTTCCGGGACAGGGGCGAACGGCTACACCTTC; CDR3aa: CASSFSGTGANGYTF
d_gene: NA; v_gene: TRBV5-1; j_gene: TRBJ2-1; abundance: NA; CDR3nt: TGCGCCAGCAAAAGGACAGCTCTTTACAATGAGCAGTTCTTC; CDR3aa: CASKRTALYNEQFF
d_gene: TRBD1; v_gene: TRBV2; j_gene: TRBJ1-2; abundance: NA; CDR3nt: TGTGCCAGCAGTGAAGGTTCCCAGGGGGCATATGGCTACACCTTC; CDR3aa: CASSEGSQGAYGYTF
d_gene: NA; v_gene: TRBV19; j_gene: TRBJ1-1; abundance: NA; CDR3nt: TGTGCCAGTAGTATACAGATTGCGGACACTGAAGCTTTCTTT; CDR3aa: CASSIQIADTEAFF
d_gene: TRBD1; v_gene: TRBV27; j_gene: TRBJ1-1; abundance: NA; CDR3nt: TGTGCCAGCAGTGCCAACACAGGGGATACTGAAGCTTTCTTT; CDR3aa: CASSANTGDTEAFF
d_gene: TRBD1; v_gene: TRBV3-1/TRBV3-2; j_gene: TRBJ1-2; abundance: NA; CDR3nt: TGTGCCAGCGCTACGGGACAGGGCTATGGCTACACCTTC; CDR3aa: CASATGQGYGYTF
d_gene: NA; v_gene: TRBV30; j_gene: TRBJ1-1; abundance: NA; CDR3nt: TGTGCCTGGAGTGTATTTGCGGGATGGGCGAACACTGAAGCTTTCTTT; CDR3aa: CAWSVFAGWANTEAFF
d_gene: NA; v_gene: TRBV19; j_gene: TRBJ1-1; abundance: NA; CDR3nt: TGTGCCAGTAGCCCAATTGACAGGACAAACACTGAAGCTTTCTTT; CDR3aa: CASSPIDRTNTEAFF
d_gene: TRBD1; v_gene: TRBV30; j_gene: TRBJ1-5; abundance: NA; CDR3nt: TGTGCCTGGGGACAGGGCGATCAGCCCCAGCATTTT; CDR3aa: CAWGQGDQPQHF
d_gene: TRBD1; v_gene: TRBV7-7; j_gene: TRBJ1-4; abundance: NA; CDR3nt: TGTGCCAGCAGCCCCAGGACAGGAATTAATGAAAAACTGTTTTTT; CDR3aa: CASSPRTGINEKLFF